These T cell receptor beta chains were read from a single sample in a study of shared clonotypes between healthy human individuals. Assay: immunoSEQ multiplex PCR; the TCRdb copy retains only in-frame clones and omits some. The data contain about 530,000 clones, 96% of them singletons. Sample: naive CD4+ T cells sorted from blood. These receptors came from a woman aged 30 to 39 in good health. Each CDR3 is given with its conserved first and last residue. The D gene is left open where the match is weak. The listing skips clone size in some rows; elsewhere it reads once, few, many or a size class.

TRBD1	TRBJ1-2	TRBV7-2	NA	CASSLEGTGGRSGYTF	TGTGCCAGCAGCTTAGAGGGAACAGGGGGCAGGAGTGGCTACACCTTC
NA	TRBJ2-5	TRBV2	NA	CASIKEGLVLETQYF	TGTGCCAGCATTAAGGAGGGTTTGGTTTTGGAGACCCAGTACTTC
NA	TRBJ2-7	TRBV29-1	NA	CSAGRTMGLHEQYF	TGCAGCGCCGGACGCACGATGGGTCTCCACGAGCAGTACTTC
TRBD2	TRBJ2-5	TRBV29-1	NA	CSVERLAGVETQYF	TGCAGCGTTGAAAGGCTAGCGGGAGTAGAGACCCAGTACTTC
NA	TRBJ1-1	TRBV5-4	NA	CASSALLQTNTEAFF	TGTGCCAGCAGCGCGCTGTTGCAGACGAACACTGAAGCTTTCTTT
NA	TRBJ1-1	TRBV5-1	NA	CASSLVAVLNTEAFF	TGCGCCAGCAGCTTGGTAGCAGTACTGAACACTGAAGCTTTCTTT
NA	TRBJ2-3	TRBV7-9	NA	CASSSLTGLSDTQYF	TGTGCCAGCAGCTCACTGACAGGTTTGTCGGATACGCAGTATTTT
NA	TRBJ2-7	TRBV2	NA	CASLRFPGDYEQYF	TGTGCCAGCCTCCGGTTCCCGGGCGACTACGAGCAGTACTTC
NA	TRBJ2-5	TRBV19	once	CASSMWQQETQYF	TGTGCCAGTAGTATGTGGCAGCAAGAGACCCAGTACTTC
NA	TRBJ2-7	TRBV5-1	few	CASSIGQSYEQYF	TGCGCCAGCAGCATTGGACAGAGCTACGAGCAGTACTTC
NA	TRBJ1-1	TRBV28	NA	CASSLQSTEAFF	TGTGCCAGCAGTCTTCAGAGCACTGAAGCTTTCTTT
TRBD2	TRBJ2-7	TRBV11-2	NA	CASSLTSGRAYEQYF	TGTGCCAGCAGCTTGACTAGCGGGAGGGCTTACGAGCAGTACTTC
NA	TRBJ1-2	TRBV5-1	NA	CASSPGLEGYGYTF	TGCGCCAGCAGCCCGGGACTAGAAGGCTATGGCTACACCTTC
TRBD1	TRBJ2-7	TRBV28	NA	CASSSGQGIDEQYF	TGTGCCAGCAGTTCTGGACAGGGGATCGACGAGCAGTACTTC
TRBD2	TRBJ2-7	TRBV14	NA	CASSRGLASYYEQYF	TGTGCCAGCAGCCGAGGACTAGCGAGCTATTACGAGCAGTACTTC
TRBD2	TRBJ2-1	TRBV5-1	NA	CASSLVLAGGNNEQFF	TGCGCCAGCAGCTTGGTACTAGCGGGAGGAAACAATGAGCAGTTCTTC
NA	TRBJ1-1	TRBV19	NA	CASSIAPDTEAFF	TGTGCCAGTAGTATAGCCCCGGACACTGAAGCTTTCTTT
NA	TRBJ1-1	TRBV28	NA	CASSLAGTPEAFF	TGTGCCAGCAGTTTAGCCGGGACACCAGAAGCTTTCTTT
TRBD2	TRBJ2-7	TRBV7-2	once	CASSLTSGRTGEQYF	TGTGCCAGCAGCTTAACTAGCGGGAGGACTGGCGAGCAGTACTTC
NA	TRBJ2-1	TRBV9	NA	CASSVGSSYNEQFF	TGTGCCAGCAGCGTAGGCAGCTCCTACAATGAGCAGTTCTTC
TRBD2	TRBJ2-7	TRBV4-1	NA	CASSPPGLAGKSSYEQYF	TGCGCCAGCAGCCCGCCTGGACTAGCGGGGAAAAGCTCCTACGAGCAGTACTTC
NA	TRBJ2-4	TRBV7-8	once	CASSLTLAKNIQYF	TGTGCCAGCAGCTTGACTCTAGCCAAAAACATTCAGTACTTC
NA	TRBJ1-6	TRBV11-2	NA	CASSLDAGLGNSPLHF	TGTGCCAGCAGCTTAGATGCGGGTCTGGGTAATTCACCCCTCCACTTT
NA	TRBJ2-7	TRBV10-3	NA	CAISRTGGEQYF	TGTGCCATCAGTAGGACGGGCGGGGAGCAGTACTTC
TRBD2	TRBJ2-7	TRBV4-1	once	CASSQVTSGPPYEQYF	TGCGCCAGCAGCCAAGTGACTAGCGGGCCTCCCTATGAGCAGTACTTC
NA	TRBJ2-2	TRBV5-1	NA	CASSASGTNTGELFF	TGCGCCAGCAGCGCGAGCGGGACAAACACCGGGGAGCTGTTTTTT
TRBD2	TRBJ2-5	TRBV2	NA	CASSDGRAKETQYF	TGTGCCAGCAGTGACGGGAGGGCCAAAGAGACCCAGTACTTC
NA	TRBJ2-5	TRBV15	NA	CATSRRGGETQYF	TGTGCCACCAGCAGAAGGGGGGGAGAGACCCAGTACTTC
NA	TRBJ2-2	TRBV10-3	NA	CAIRPTDNTGELFF	TGTGCCATCCGCCCGACAGACAACACCGGGGAGCTGTTTTTT
NA	TRBJ1-1	TRBV7-9	NA	CASSWGETEAFF	TGTGCCAGCAGCTGGGGAGAGACTGAAGCTTTCTTT
NA	TRBJ1-1	TRBV7-2	once	CASSRRRGNTEAFF	TGTGCCAGCAGCCGTAGAAGGGGGAACACTGAAGCTTTCTTT
NA	TRBJ1-5	TRBV2	NA	CASSQESNQPQHF	TGTGCCAGCTCACAGGAGTCTAATCAGCCCCAGCATTTT
NA	TRBJ2-1	TRBV11-2	NA	CASSLDRVYNEQFF	TGTGCCAGCAGCTTAGACCGGGTCTACAATGAGCAGTTCTTC
TRBD1	TRBJ1-1	TRBV2	NA	CASTREGQGAGAFF	TGTGCCAGCACCCGAGAGGGACAGGGGGCCGGAGCTTTCTTT
TRBD1	TRBJ1-2	TRBV19	NA	CASMPGQGIGYTF	TGTGCCAGTATGCCCGGACAGGGGATTGGCTACACCTTC
TRBD2	TRBJ2-7	TRBV28	NA	CASSPSGSFSYEQYF	TGTGCCAGCAGTCCTAGCGGGAGTTTTTCCTACGAGCAGTACTTC
NA	TRBJ2-7	TRBV6-5	NA	CASRPGPSSEQYF	TGTGCCAGCAGACCGGGACCCTCTAGCGAGCAGTACTTC
TRBD2	TRBJ2-7	TRBV5-4	NA	CASTKSGAGDYEQYF	TGTGCCAGCACTAAATCTGGGGCGGGGGACTACGAGCAGTACTTC
TRBD1	TRBJ2-1	TRBV5-1	NA	CASNEQGQEHNEQFF	TGCGCCAGCAATGAACAGGGGCAGGAACACAATGAGCAGTTCTTC
TRBD1	TRBJ1-5	TRBV27	once	CASSWGQGHNQPQHF	TGTGCCAGCAGTTGGGGACAGGGACACAATCAGCCCCAGCATTTT
TRBD2	TRBJ2-1	TRBV7-9	NA	CASSLAYSGGGNEQFF	TGTGCCAGCAGCTTAGCCTACTCGGGAGGAGGTAATGAGCAGTTCTTC
TRBD2	TRBJ2-5	TRBV7-8	NA	CASTRSSGSIIETQYF	TGTGCCAGCACCCGGTCTAGCGGGAGTATCATAGAGACCCAGTACTTC
NA	TRBJ2-7	TRBV2	NA	CASSGGTGSSYEQYF	TGTGCCAGCAGTGGGGGTACAGGGTCAAGCTACGAGCAGTACTTC
TRBD1	TRBJ1-1	TRBV6-5	once	CASRMTGGSHTEAFF	TGTGCCAGCAGGATGACAGGGGGCTCCCACACTGAAGCTTTCTTT